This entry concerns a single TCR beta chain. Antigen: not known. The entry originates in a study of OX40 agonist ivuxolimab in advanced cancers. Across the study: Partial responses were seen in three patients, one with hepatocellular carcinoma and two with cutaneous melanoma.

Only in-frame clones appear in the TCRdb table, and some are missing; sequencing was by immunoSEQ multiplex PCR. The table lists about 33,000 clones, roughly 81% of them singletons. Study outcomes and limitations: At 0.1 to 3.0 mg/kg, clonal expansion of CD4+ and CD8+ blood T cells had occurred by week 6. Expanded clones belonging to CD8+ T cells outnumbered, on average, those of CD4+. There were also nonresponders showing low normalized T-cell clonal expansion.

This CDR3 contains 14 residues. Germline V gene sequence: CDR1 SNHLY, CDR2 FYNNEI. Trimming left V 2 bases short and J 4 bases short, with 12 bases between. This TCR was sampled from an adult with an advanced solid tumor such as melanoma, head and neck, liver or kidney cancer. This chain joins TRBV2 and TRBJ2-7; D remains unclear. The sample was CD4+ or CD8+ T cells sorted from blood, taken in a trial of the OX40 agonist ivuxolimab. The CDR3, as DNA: TGTGCCAGCAGTGAACAAGTATTAGGTTACGAGCAGTACTTC. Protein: CASSEQVLGYEQYF.